The 2 T cell receptor beta chains below come from one sample, sequenced in a study of blood T cell repertoires in COVID-19. Sequencing was performed with immunoSEQ multiplex PCR; in TCRdb, only in-frame clones are kept and a portion is missing. The sample contains 120,000 to 150,000 clones, roughly 88% of which appear only once. The source material was PBMCs or T cells enriched from blood (not recorded which). Source of these receptors: a woman under 40 with acute COVID-19.

The chain carries TRBV3-1 (or the pseudogene TRBV3-2) and TRBJ1-5, with D hard to call. V lost 1 base, J lost 5 bases, and 6 bases lay in between. This CDR3 contains 13 residues. Looked up from germline, CDR1 is LGHDT and CDR2 is YNNKEL (reference sequence). CDR3 nucleotides: TGTGCCAGCAGCCAAGGACGGGATCAGCCCCAGCATTTT. Translating gives CASSQGRDQPQHF.

The sample holds one count of this clone. The chain is built from TRBV28 and TRBJ1-2; TRBD1 matches 8 bases. In germline, CDR1 is MDHEN, CDR2 SYDVKM. The CDR3 spans 14 residues. With 6 bases clipped from V and 1 base from J, the junction kept 4 bases outside the gene matches. The DNA for the CDR3 is TGTGCCAGCAGACGGACAGGGAATAACTATGGCTACACCTTC. Translation gives CASRRTGNNYGYTF.